The 22 T cell receptor beta chains below come from one sample, sequenced in a study of blood T cell repertoires in COVID-19. Produced via immunoSEQ multiplex PCR; TCRdb's table is partial and in-frame only. The sample yields some 220,000 clones, around 86% seen once. The material sequenced was peripheral blood. The receptors shown here come from a woman aged 70-85 years with COVID-19, enrolled during active disease.

The chain uses TRBV2 and TRBJ2-1; TRBD2 matches 7 bases. Losses at the gene ends were 8 bases for V and 16 bases for J; bases not matched to a gene: 23. The CDR3 has 15 residues. The germline V gene has CDR1 SNHLY and CDR2 FYNNEI. CDR3 coding DNA: TGTGCCAGCCCTCTCCCCGGGGGGACGCCACCCATCCGTTTCTTC. The encoded protein is CASPLPGGTPPIRFF.

The chain recombines TRBV28 with TRBJ1-2; D may be TRBD1 (5 bases). Germline-derived CDR1 and CDR2 are MDHEN and SYDVKM. The CDR3 extends over 14 amino acids. The V end was cut by 2 bases, the J end by 4 bases, with 11 bases between. The chain's CDR3 is CASSLGGSSYGYTF. Written as DNA, the CDR3 is TGTGCCAGCAGTTTAGGGGGGTCTAGCTATGGCTACACCTTC.

The chain uses TRBV4-3 and TRBJ1-2; the D gene is possibly TRBD1 (5 bases). This CDR3 region has 15 residues. The ends were cut back, 6 bases at V and 8 bases at J, with 22 bases in the middle. Germline lookup yields CDR1 LGHNA and CDR2 YSLEER. CDR3 coding DNA: TGCGCCAGCAGTCGTAGTCAAACGGGGGTGAGAGGCTACACCTTC. This codes for CASSRSQTGVRGYTF.

This sequence joins TRBV30 and TRBJ2-7, with D possibly matching TRBD2 (6 bases). The CDR3 sequence is 15 residues long. Trimming removed 5 bases at V and 3 bases at J, with 20 bases between. The germline V gene encodes CDR1 GTSNPN and CDR2 SVGIG (reference sequence). The CDR3 is CAWGSVRQGGYEQYF. The DNA for the CDR3 is TGTGCCTGGGGATCCGTTAGGCAGGGAGGCTACGAGCAGTACTTC. Full variable domain (missing parts from reference TRBV30 and TRBJ2-7): SQTIHQWPATLVQPVGSPLSLECTVEGTSNPNLYWYRQAAGRGLQLLFYSVGIGQISSEVPQNLSASRPQDRQFILSSKKLLLSDSGFYLCAWGSVRQGGYEQYFGPGTRLTVT.

The rearrangement links TRBV28 to TRBJ1-1; 7 bases align to TRBD1. The germline V gene has CDR1 MDHEN and CDR2 SYDVKM. J lost 1 base, V lost 7 bases, and 12 bases had no gene match. The CDR3 is 16 amino acids. In nucleotides, the CDR3 is TGTGCCAGCACCCGGGACAGTTTATTTTCGAACACTGAAGCTTTCTTT. Its translation is CASTRDSLFSNTEAFF.

The CDR3 spells CASERGIGETQYF. As DNA, the CDR3 is TGTGCCAGCGAAAGGGGAATCGGGGAGACCCAGTACTTC. The chain employs TRBV7-2 and TRBJ2-5, with a weak D call TRBD1 (5 bases). CDR1 is SGHTA, CDR2 FQGNSA, per germline. The V and J ends lost 8 bases and 5 bases respectively, with 15 bases between them. This CDR3 has 13 amino acids.

This chain connects TRBV28 to TRBJ2-3; TRBD1 matches at 7 bases. V trimming: 4 bases; J trimming: 2 bases; junction bases outside the gene matches: 9. This CDR3 region has 16 residues. Germline-derived CDR1 and CDR2 are MDHEN and SYDVKM. The CDR3 bases are TGTGCCAGCAGTTCGCTGGGGGACAGAGACACAGATACGCAGTATTTT. The encoded protein is CASSSLGDRDTDTQYF.

The CDR3 coding sequence is TGTGCCATCAGGCGAGGACAGGATGAAGCTTTCTTT. It translates to CAIRRGQDEAFF. The chain carries TRBV10-3 and TRBJ1-1; TRBD1 agrees at 7 bases. Trimming took 6 bases from V and 7 from J; bases not matched to a gene: 5. The CDR3 sequence is 12 residues long. Germline V gene data show CDR1 as ENHRY and CDR2 as SYGVKD.

The J gene is TRBJ2-7, the V gene TRBV15, with 14 bases identical to TRBD2. The CDR3 sequence is 15 residues long. J lost 4 bases, V lost 3 bases, and 2 bases had no gene match. CDR1 and CDR2 from the germline V gene are LNHNV and YYDKDF (reference sequence). CDR3 sequence: CATSSGTSGSYEQYF. For the CDR3, the DNA is TGTGCCACCAGCAGCGGGACTAGCGGGAGTTACGAGCAGTACTTC.

V and J are TRBV5-8 and TRBJ1-2; no clear D gene. CDR3 length: 11 amino acids. V was trimmed by 4 bases and J by 4 bases, leaving 5 bases between them. CDR1 is SGHTS and CDR2 is YDEGEE in the germline V gene. The CDR3 DNA sequence: TGTGCCAGCAGCCTATCCTATGGCTACACCTTC. Protein sequence: CASSLSYGYTF. Full variable domain (outside the CDR3, taken from reference TRBV5-8 and TRBJ1-2): EAGVTQSPTHLIKTRGQQATLRCSPISGHTSVYWYQQALGLGLQFLLWYDEGEERNRGNFPPRFSGRQFPNYSSELNVNALELEDSALYLCASSLSYGYTFGSGTRLTVV.

A few counts support this clone. The chain carries TRBV4-1 and TRBJ2-7, with D possibly TRBD2 on 6 matching bases. This CDR3 has 15 amino acids. V shed 1 base and J shed 6 bases, with 16 bases lying between them. Germline V gene data show CDR1 as MGHRA and CDR2 as YSYEKL. The CDR3 DNA reads TGCGCCAGCAGCCAAGTGGGGACCCGGGGGTCCGAGCAGTACTTC. It translates to CASSQVGTRGSEQYF.

The CDR3 nucleotides are TGTGCCTGGCCCCGCCTTGGGGGGGAAGAGGATGAAAAACTGTTTTTT. Amino acid sequence: CAWPRLGGEEDEKLFF. The rearrangement uses TRBV30 and TRBJ1-4, with a tentative D call TRBD1 (5 bases). CDR3 size: 16 residues. Germline lookup yields CDR1 GTSNPN and CDR2 SVGIG (reference sequence). V lost 5 bases and J 6 bases, leaving 22 bases between the germline ends.

The chain's CDR3 is CASSAGGSQPQHF. The CDR3 nucleotides are TGTGCCAGCAGCGCAGGGGGATCTCAGCCCCAGCATTTT. V is TRBV7-2 and J is TRBJ1-5; 7 positions match TRBD1. Germline trimming cut 5 bases from V and 6 bases from J; bases unmatched to any gene: 4. Looked up from germline, CDR1 is SGHTA and CDR2 is FQGNSA. The length of the CDR3 is 13 residues.

The chain uses TRBV12-3 or TRBV12-4 and TRBJ2-7; 10 positions agree with TRBD2. The CDR3 extends over 13 amino acids. Germline trimming cut 3 bases from V and 6 bases from J; bases unmatched to any gene: 2. CDR3 sequence (DNA): TGTGCCAGCAGTTTGGGACTAGCGTCCGAGCAGTACTTC. Its translation: CASSLGLASEQYF.

Details on this clone: Other nucleotide sequences in the sample specify the same CDR3. The chain joins TRBV28 to TRBJ1-5; TRBD1 aligns across 7 bases. CDR3 length equals 13 residues. CDR1 and CDR2 from the germline V gene are MDHEN and SYDVKM. V shed 5 bases, J shed 7 bases, and the junction held 5 bases outside the gene matches. The CDR3 nucleotides read TGTGCCAGCAGTCCCGACAGGGTACAGCCCCAGCATTTT. Residues: CASSPDRVQPQHF. The full variable domain, in which reference TRBV28 and TRBJ1-5 provide the parts outside the CDR3, is DVKVTQSSRYLVKRTGEKVFLECVQDMDHENMFWYRQDPGLGLRLIYFSYDVKMKEKGDIPEGYSVSREKKERFSLILESASTNQTSMYLCASSPDRVQPQHFGDGTRLSIL.

The chain couples TRBV24-1 to TRBJ2-5; TRBD2 matches at 8 bases. Trimming removed 2 bases from V and 2 bases from J; junction bases left unmatched: 6. The CDR3 runs to 16 residues. Germline V lookup: CDR1 KGHDR, CDR2 SFDVKD. The CDR3 spells CATSDSQRGGQETQYF. The CDR3 DNA sequence: TGTGCCACCAGTGATTCCCAACGGGGGGGTCAAGAGACCCAGTACTTC.

This clone was found a few times. The genes are TRBV3-1 (or the pseudogene TRBV3-2) and TRBJ1-1; D is perhaps TRBD1 (5 bases). Per germline, CDR1 LGHDT and CDR2 YNNKEL (reference sequence). Trimming stripped 3 bases from V and 0 bases from J, with 32 bases between. The length of the CDR3 is 22 residues. The DNA for the CDR3 is TGTGCCAGCAGCCATACTCGAAGGGTCCGAAGCCCTTCTTGCAGGGTGAACACTGAAGCTTTCTTT. Translating gives CASSHTRRVRSPSCRVNTEAFF.

The CDR3 sequence: CASSLYLAGIDTQYF. CDR3 nucleotides: TGTGCCAGCAGCTTGTACCTAGCGGGAATAGATACGCAGTATTTT. The rearrangement joins TRBV5-6 to TRBJ2-3, with 9 bases matching TRBD2. Germline V lookup: CDR1 SGHDT, CDR2 YYEEEE. CDR3 size: 15 residues. J lost 5 bases, V lost 1 base, and 5 bases had no gene match.

The chain employs TRBV7-3 and TRBJ1-4, with D perhaps TRBD1 (5 bases). Germline loops: CDR1 SGHTA, CDR2 FQGTGA. CDR3 length equals 13 residues. Trimming cost V 4 bases and J 6 bases, with 9 bases left between them. CDR3 bases: TGTGCCAGCAGCTCAGGGCCTGATGAAAAACTGTTTTTT. Translated: CASSSGPDEKLFF.

CDR3 bases: TGTGCCAGCAGCTTTTCGTCCAATCAGCCCCAGCATTTT. Its protein is CASSFSSNQPQHF. This chain joins TRBV11-2 and TRBJ1-5, with no clear D. This CDR3 spans 13 amino acids. Germline CDR1 and CDR2: SGHAT and FQNNGV. V lost 3 bases, J lost 3 bases, and 6 bases lay in between.

This chain joins TRBV30 and TRBJ1-2; D gene unclear. The germline gives CDR1 GTSNPN, CDR2 SVGIG (reference sequence). This CDR3 contains 14 residues. Trimming cost V 0 bases and J 7 bases, with 15 bases left between them. In DNA form, the CDR3 reads TGTGCCTGGAGTGTAGAACGGTCCCCCCTTGGCTACACCTTC. As protein: CAWSVERSPLGYTF.

This clone came up a few times. The gene calls are TRBV30 and TRBJ2-7; the D gene is possibly TRBD2 (5 bases). The ends were cut back, 4 bases at V and 7 bases at J, with 17 bases in the middle. The CDR3 covers 13 residues. CDR1 is GTSNPN, CDR2 SVGIG, per germline (reference sequence). This chain's CDR3 is CAWTRGGVGEQYF. CDR3 sequence (DNA): TGTGCCTGGACCCGGGGTGGGGTAGGTGAGCAGTACTTC.